This passage covers 30 T cell receptor beta chains from one sample sequenced in a study of cytomegalovirus exposure and HLA in healthy donors. PCR used 60 Vbeta primers and 13 Jbeta primers. Generated by immunoSEQ multiplex PCR, the TCRdb table keeps only in-frame clones and is missing some. This sample contains roughly 120,000 clones. Sequenced material: PBMCs. The receptor set was obtained from a man aged 40-49 years in good health and CMV-seronegative.

The chain employs TRBV6-9 and TRBJ2-3; 9 bases match TRBD2. This CDR3 has 17 amino acids. J lost 6 bases, V lost 7 bases, and 17 bases had no gene match. CDR1 and CDR2 from the germline V gene are MNHGY and SVAAGI. CDR3 sequence reads: CASNMGPSGDHVDTQYF. The CDR3 DNA follows: TGTGCCAGCAACATGGGGCCTAGCGGGGACCACGTGGATACGCAGTATTTT.

The rearrangement uses TRBV11-2 and TRBJ2-5; D is undetermined. The germline CDR1 and CDR2 sequences are SGHAT and FQNNGV. V lost 0 bases to trimming and J lost 0 bases, with 8 bases between them. This CDR3 spans 15 amino acids. CDR3 in DNA: TGTGCCAGCAGCTTAGATGGCTCGTACCAAGAGACCCAGTACTTC. It translates to CASSLDGSYQETQYF.

V and J are TRBV5-1 and TRBJ2-2; no definite D call. The CDR3 spans 14 residues. V lost 2 bases and J 2 bases, leaving 7 bases between the germline ends. The germline gives CDR1 SGHRS, CDR2 YFSETQ. The CDR3, as DNA: TGCGCCAGCAGCTTACAAGTTAACACCGGGGAGCTGTTTTTT. This sequence encodes CASSLQVNTGELFF.

This chain links TRBV5-4 with TRBJ2-5, with D possibly matching TRBD2 (6 bases). V dropped 3 bases and J dropped 6 bases, with 12 bases sitting between them. The CDR3 length is 13 residues. The germline CDR1 and CDR2 sequences are SGHNT and YYREEE (reference sequence). CDR3: CASSSETRQTQYF. CDR3 nucleotides: TGTGCCAGCAGCTCCGAGACTAGGCAGACCCAGTACTTC.

J is TRBJ2-5 and V is TRBV4-1, with D possibly being TRBD1 (5 bases). The J call may be mistaken, given a closer DNA end match to TRBJ2-7. Germline CDR1 reads MGHRA; CDR2 reads YSYEKL. The CDR3 extends over 15 amino acids. DNA for the CDR3: TGCGCCAGCAGCCAAATAGACAGTGGCGCCTACGAGCAGTACTTC. Translation: CASSQIDSGAYEQYF.

This chain uses TRBV9 with TRBJ2-2; 7 bases align to TRBD2. This CDR3 region has 15 residues. Unmatched junction bases numbered 2, after V lost 3 bases and J lost 0 bases. CDR1 and CDR2 (germline): SGDLS, YYNGEE. As DNA, the CDR3 is TGTGCCAGCAGCGCTACTAGCGCGAACACCGGGGAGCTGTTTTTT. Protein sequence: CASSATSANTGELFF.

The gene calls are TRBV5-6 and TRBJ2-1, with 7 positions matching TRBD2. The CDR3 runs to 16 residues. Germline loops: CDR1 SGHDT, CDR2 YYEEEE. Trimming cost V 0 bases and J 7 bases; bases outside gene matches: 10. The CDR3 DNA reads as TGTGCCAGCAGCTTGGATCCGCTAGCGGACAATAATGAGCAGTTCTTC. Its translation is CASSLDPLADNNEQFF.

This rearrangement joins TRBV19 to TRBJ2-7; 8 nucleotides agree with TRBD1. V shed 5 bases and J 5 bases; nucleotides not matched to a gene: 8. Germline CDR1 LNHDA, CDR2 SQIVND (reference sequence). The CDR3 is 14 amino acids. This CDR3 is CASSLAGTGNEQYF. DNA for the CDR3: TGTGCCAGTAGTCTCGCCGGGACAGGTAACGAGCAGTACTTC.

The gene calls are TRBV5-1 and TRBJ2-1; 14 bases agree with TRBD2. The V and J ends lost 3 bases and 9 bases, in that order; junction bases with no gene match: 8. The CDR3 covers 16 residues. The V gene's germline CDR1 is SGHRS and CDR2 YFSETQ. The CDR3 spells CASSSGTSGSLGEQFF. CDR3 sequence (DNA): TGCGCCAGCAGCTCCGGGACTAGCGGGAGTCTGGGTGAGCAGTTCTTC.

This chain connects TRBV5-6 to TRBJ1-1; D unclear. Germline-derived CDR1 and CDR2 are SGHDT and YYEEEE. This CDR3 has 12 residues. The V end lost 2 bases, the J end lost 9 bases, and 11 bases lay between the germline ends. CDR3 bases: TGTGCCAGCAGCTTATATGGAGACCAAGCTTTCTTT. Amino acid sequence: CASSLYGDQAFF.

This CDR3 is CASNGGGADYGYTF. The CDR3 DNA reads as TGTGCCAGCAACGGAGGGGGCGCGGACTATGGCTACACCTTC. The chain is built from TRBV2 and TRBJ1-2; 7 bases map to TRBD1. Germline V gene data show CDR1 as SNHLY and CDR2 as FYNNEI. V was pared by 7 bases and J by 3 bases, with 8 bases of the junction left unmatched. This CDR3 region has 14 residues.

V and J are TRBV11-3 and TRBJ2-1; 8 nucleotides line up with TRBD2. V shed 6 bases, J shed 4 bases, and the junction held 5 bases outside the gene matches. The CDR3 consists of 14 residues. CDR1 is SGHNT, CDR2 YENEEA, per germline. The CDR3 DNA follows: TGTGCCAGCAGACCCAGCGGGAGTTACAATGAGCAGTTCTTC. Its protein product is CASRPSGSYNEQFF.

This sequence joins TRBV10-2 and TRBJ1-4, with D maybe TRBD1 (5 bases). The CDR3 is 14 residues long. Germline V lookup: CDR1 WSHSY, CDR2 SAAADI. Trimming left V 8 bases short and J 4 bases short, with 14 bases between. The CDR3 loop reads CASSSGTFNEKLFF. Here the CDR3 DNA reads TGCGCCAGCTCGTCAGGGACTTTTAATGAAAAACTGTTTTTT.

This rearrangement joins TRBV10-3 to TRBJ1-3, with D unresolved. Trimming pared 7 bases from V and 0 bases from J, leaving 10 bases between. Looked up from germline, CDR1 is ENHRY and CDR2 is SYGVKD. The CDR3 totals 14 residues. The CDR3 coding sequence is TGTGCCATCACGGATCGGAGCTCTGGAAACACCATATATTTT. It codes for CAITDRSSGNTIYF.

The chain uses TRBV18 and TRBJ2-7; D is unclear. The CDR3 loop spans 14 amino acids. Germline values: CDR1 KGHSH, CDR2 LQKENI. V was pared by 2 bases and J by 2 bases, with 10 bases between. The DNA for the CDR3 is TGTGCCAGCTCACCAAACCTAACGACCTACGAGCAGTACTTC. It yields the protein CASSPNLTTYEQYF.

This sequence joins TRBV2 and TRBJ2-5; D may be TRBD1 (5 bases). The tail of the sequence fits TRBJ2-7 better, so the J call may be wrong. This CDR3 region has 14 residues. CDR1 and CDR2 (germline): SNHLY, FYNNEI. CDR3 amino acids: CASSANIQAYEQYF. The CDR3 bases are TGTGCCAGCAGCGCGAATATACAGGCTTACGAGCAGTACTTC.

The chain is built from TRBV27 and TRBJ2-2; 13 bases line up with TRBD2. CDR3 length: 15 residues. Trimming took 5 bases from V and 6 from J; bases not matched to a gene: 3. The germline gives CDR1 MNHEY, CDR2 SMNVEV (reference sequence). CDR3 loop: CASSRTSGSPGELFF. CDR3 DNA sequence: TGTGCCAGCAGTCGGACTAGCGGGAGTCCCGGGGAGCTGTTTTTT.

This chain connects TRBV30 to TRBJ1-5; 9 positions match TRBD1. The junction had 17 bases not matched to a gene; V was cut back by 2 bases and J by 6 bases. CDR3 length: 18 amino acids. Germline-derived CDR1 and CDR2 are GTSNPN and SVGIG (reference sequence). The CDR3 DNA follows: TGTGCCTGGAGTCCTGGAGAGGTGACAGGGGGGTATAGTCAGCCCCAGCATTTT. As protein: CAWSPGEVTGGYSQPQHF.

The chain combines TRBV21-1 with TRBJ2-2; the table gives TRBD2 as D, unverified against the DNA. TRBV21-1 counts as a pseudogene. This CDR3 has 14 amino acids. DNA of the CDR3: TGTGCCAGCAGCAACTGCCTAGCGGGATTTGAGCTGTTTTTT. The encoded protein is CASSNCLAGFELFF.

The V call is TRBV15, the J call TRBJ2-1, with a tentative D call TRBD2 (7 bases). The CDR3 has 16 amino acids. V was clipped by 6 bases and J by 2 bases, with 17 bases between them. CDR1 and CDR2 from the germline V gene are LNHNV and YYDKDF (reference sequence). The CDR3 nucleotides read TGTGCCACCAGGGAACCGAGGGGGGGAACCTACAATGAGCAGTTCTTC. Its translation is CATREPRGGTYNEQFF.

The rearrangement links TRBV11-3 to TRBJ2-3; a possible D gene is TRBD2 (6 bases). Between the trimmed V and J ends, which lost 5 bases and 1 base, there was a span of 25 bases. Germline V gene sequence: CDR1 SGHNT, CDR2 YENEEA. This CDR3 comprises 19 residues. CDR3 DNA sequence: TGTGCCAGCAGCACTAGTAGGGGAAGCGGGCCGCCTGGCACAGATACGCAGTATTTT. Amino acids: CASSTSRGSGPPGTDTQYF.

This sequence joins TRBV9 and TRBJ2-2, with TRBD1 identical over 7 bases. CDR1 is SGDLS, CDR2 YYNGEE, per germline. The CDR3 covers 16 residues. Germline trimming cut 3 bases from V and 3 bases from J; bases unmatched to any gene: 8. The CDR3 DNA reads as TGTGCCAGCAGCGGAGGGACAGAGGGACACACCGGGGAGCTGTTTTTT. Protein product: CASSGGTEGHTGELFF.

The gene calls are TRBV4-3 and TRBJ2-7; D may be TRBD2 (6 bases). This CDR3 has 16 residues. Germline CDR1 and CDR2: LGHNA and YSLEER. With 0 bases removed from V and 6 bases from J, the gap between germline ends came to 18 bases. The DNA for the CDR3 is TGCGCCAGCAGCCAAGATCGGACCCGGAGGGGAGCCGAGCAGTACTTC. Translation gives CASSQDRTRRGAEQYF.

The chain employs TRBV6-5 and TRBJ2-5; no reliable D call. V was pared by 4 bases and J by 5 bases, with 5 bases between. CDR1 MNHEY and CDR2 SVGAGI come from the germline V gene. CDR3 length equals 11 residues. The CDR3 loop is CASSSFETQYF. CDR3 bases: TGTGCCAGCAGTTCGTTCGAGACCCAGTACTTC.

This chain joins TRBV19 and TRBJ1-2, with 8 bases matching TRBD1. V dropped 1 base and J dropped 7; count of bases not matched to a gene: 17. Per the germline V gene, CDR1 is LNHDA and CDR2 is SQIVND (reference sequence). The CDR3 runs 18 residues. CDR3 in DNA: TGTGCCAGTAGTATAGCCCGCCTCGGACAGGGAGAATCGTCTGGCTACACCTTC. The encoded protein is CASSIARLGQGESSGYTF. Full variable domain (outside the CDR3, taken from reference TRBV19 and TRBJ1-2): DGGITQSPKYLFRKEGQNVTLSCEQNLNHDAMYWYRQDPGQGLRLIYYSQIVNDFQKGDIAEGYSVSREKKESFPLTVTSAQKNPTAFYLCASSIARLGQGESSGYTFGSGTRLTVV.

The chain employs TRBV11-3 and TRBJ2-1; 8 nucleotides agree with TRBD2. The CDR3 covers 15 residues. V was pared by 3 bases and J by 2 bases, with 3 bases of the junction left unmatched. Germline CDR1 is SGHNT and CDR2 is YENEEA. CDR3 nucleotides: TGTGCCAGCAGCTTCGGTAGCGGGACCTACAATGAGCAGTTCTTC. Its protein is CASSFGSGTYNEQFF.

The chain couples TRBV6-5 to TRBJ2-4; TRBD1 agrees at 8 bases. J was trimmed by 4 bases and V by 7 bases; bases with no gene match: 9. Germline CDR1 MNHEY, CDR2 SVGAGI. This CDR3 comprises 15 residues. CDR3 loop: CASNPHGTGKNIQYF. The CDR3 DNA follows: TGTGCCAGCAATCCTCACGGGACAGGAAAAAACATTCAGTACTTC.

The V call is TRBV29-1, the J call TRBJ2-1, with D maybe TRBD2 (6 bases). Germline V gene sequence: CDR1 SQVTM, CDR2 ANQGSEA. The CDR3 loop spans 14 amino acids. Between the trimmed V and J ends, which lost 4 bases and 1 base, there was a span of 11 bases. Written as DNA, the CDR3 is TGCAGCGTTGGGGACTGGATATCCTACAATGAGCAGTTCTTC. This codes for CSVGDWISYNEQFF.

The CDR3 sequence: CASSLLGGSDKNIQYF. CDR3 DNA sequence: TGTGCCAGCAGCTTACTAGGGGGAAGTGACAAAAACATTCAGTACTTC. The chain uses TRBV7-2 and TRBJ2-4; the D gene is possibly TRBD1 (6 bases). The V end lost 2 bases, the J end lost 3 bases, and 14 bases lay between the germline ends. The germline gives CDR1 SGHTA, CDR2 FQGNSA. CDR3 length: 16 amino acids.

The CDR3 DNA sequence: TGTGCCAGCAGGGCACAGGGGGACTATGGCTACACCTTC. Translated, it gives CASRAQGDYGYTF. This chain joins TRBV6-4 and TRBJ1-2, with TRBD1 identical over 8 bases. The CDR3 is made up of 13 amino acids. J gave up 3 bases and V 6 bases, and 3 bases lay outside the gene matches. CDR1 is MRHNA, CDR2 SNTAGT, per germline.